This TCR beta chain was captured by sequencing in a study of blood T cell repertoires in COVID-19. Study as a whole: Both acute and convalescent COVID-19 samples were obtained from the United States, Italy and Spain.

Measured with immunoSEQ multiplex PCR; TCRdb has only the in-frame clones, and not every one. The table shows just over 250,000 clones, with about 87% occurring only once. Unmatched junction bases numbered 9, after V lost 0 bases and J lost 11 bases. The germline V gene has CDR1 SNHLY and CDR2 FYNNEI. This CDR3 is 16 amino acids long. The sequence was obtained from a man aged 55-75 years who had recovered from COVID-19. The chain has TRBV2 and TRBJ2-1, with 11 bases aligning to TRBD2. The sample taken for sequencing was peripheral blood. CDR3 loop: CASSEAKASGGPKQFF. CDR3 nucleotides: TGTGCCAGCAGTGAAGCGAAGGCTAGCGGGGGGCCCAAGCAGTTCTTC.